What follows describes a single TCR beta chain. TCRdb recomputed calls from the RT-PCR reads with MiXCR, one row per CDR3 protein. Here the sample spans 650,000 to 800,000 distinct CDR3 sequences, 13% to 15% being singletons. The V end was cut by 1 base, the J end by 0 bases, with 10 bases between. Per the germline V gene, CDR1 is KGHDR and CDR2 is SFDVKD. The CDR3 loop spans 16 amino acids. The sequence derives from a female donor in good health, serving as a healthy control. The sequencing input was memory CD4+ T cells from blood. V and J are TRBV24-1 and TRBJ2-3; D perhaps matches TRBD2 (6 bases). CDR3 amino acids: CATSDLGGISTDTQYF. The CDR3 region has the DNA TGTGCCACCAGTGATTTAGGCGGGATAAGCACAGATACGCAGTATTTT.